This T cell receptor (beta chain) emerged from a study of blood T cell dynamics during melanoma immunotherapy. The CDR3 totals 13 residues. Germline CDR1 MNHEY, CDR2 SVGAGI. Trimming cost V 5 bases and J 5 bases, with 10 bases left between them. The time point denotes: pre-treatment baseline. Apart from a couple of fast progressors, RECIST 1.1 response was judged 12 weeks post-infusion. This clone has just one count. The data were produced by immunoSEQ multiplex PCR, yet TCRdb's version contains in-frame clones alone and is incomplete. The table records nearly 25,000 clones, 70% to 90% of them present only once.

The chain recombines TRBV6-5 with TRBJ2-4; D assignment may be TRBD1 or TRBD2 (5 bases each). This TCR was recovered from a human donor with melanoma. The sequenced sample was blood, obtained from a patient treated with checkpoint blockade. CDR3 sequence: CASSRGDENIQYF. CDR3 bases: TGTGCCAGCAGTCGAGGGGATGAAAACATTCAGTACTTC.